These T cell receptor beta chains were read from a single sample in a study of CXCR3-negative and CXCR3-positive naive CD8 T cells. For each CDR3 protein, TCRdb gives one entry from its re-call of the 5' RACE reads, without DNA. Its clone listing holds about 150,000 distinct CDR3 sequences. Sequencing used naive CXCR3+ CD8+ T cells from blood. These receptors came from a human donor in good health. Some clones in this sample may be carry-over from other donors' samples. CDR3s include the opening cysteine and the closing phenylalanine or tryptophan.

V gene	J gene	CDR3 protein
TRBV7-2	TRBJ2-3	CASSLGAGGVADTQYF
TRBV5-1	TRBJ1-2	CASAPGGGDYGYTF
TRBV20-1	TRBJ2-1	CSARTSGSIYNEQFF
TRBV29-1	TRBJ2-7	CSVEEPDTYEQYF
TRBV11-3	TRBJ2-7	CASSSRQGPYEQYF
TRBV7-9	TRBJ2-3	CASSSQGSTDTQYF
TRBV7-9	TRBJ2-7	CASSSRDREEQYF
TRBV7-6	TRBJ2-2	CASSSPSGGAPVTGELFF
TRBV9	TRBJ1-2	CASNPQGAVYGYTF
TRBV3-1	TRBJ1-1	CASGHEGLGNTEAFF
TRBV7-9	TRBJ1-2	CASSFSGVGDGYTF
TRBV28	TRBJ2-1	CASSLEGAGQWEQFF
TRBV12-3/TRBV12-4	TRBJ1-1	CASSDSWAEAFF
TRBV3-1	TRBJ2-1	CASRDPDYNEQFF
TRBV29-1	TRBJ2-3	CSVEDLGDTQYF
TRBV19	TRBJ2-1	CASSNYGNEQFF
TRBV9	TRBJ2-3	CASSPTGASTDTQYF
TRBV5-1	TRBJ2-5	CASSLVGTSGGLQETQYF